The clone carrying this TCR beta chain has more than one count but fewer than ten. Antigen: not known. This CDR3 region has 16 residues. The germline V gene encodes CDR1 SGHAT and CDR2 FQNNGV. Trimming pared 1 base from V and 3 bases from J, leaving 15 bases between. The data were obtained in a study of cytomegalovirus exposure and HLA in healthy donors. Overall study findings and caveats: Solely CMV serostatus was available to characterize immune exposure. A later analysis revealed that TCR association rates differed between HLA loci, peaking at DRB1 and bottoming out at HLA-C.

PCR used 60 Vbeta primers and 13 Jbeta primers. Produced via immunoSEQ multiplex PCR; TCRdb's table is partial and in-frame only. The profile shows around 67,000 clones, 55% to 65% of them singletons. The sequence was collected from a woman in her 50s in good health and CMV-seronegative. The sample consisted of PBMCs. The rearrangement uses TRBV11-2 and TRBJ1-2; TRBD1 is a possible D gene (6 bases). CDR3 amino acids: CASSLGAGVVDYGYTF. The CDR3 DNA sequence: TGTGCCAGCAGCTTAGGGGCAGGGGTCGTTGACTATGGCTACACCTTC.